Sequencing of this T cell receptor beta chain was carried out in a study of CD8+ T cells in alopecia areata. The CDR3 covers 14 residues. From germline, CDR1 is ENHRY and CDR2 SYGVKD. V lost 7 bases to trimming and J lost 2 bases; unmatched junction nucleotides: 3. Study findings and constraints: Affected lesional scalp, above all in alopecia totalis/universalis, was more clonal than normal scalp. Shared TCR sequences were less clear between patients than in mice, possibly partly from HLA diversity.

In each case, RNA was isolated and then reverse transcribed into cDNA as the sequencing template. Produced via immunoSEQ multiplex PCR; TCRdb's table is partial and in-frame only. The profile shows fewer than 110,000 clones, 45% to 60% of them singletons. Comments on this clone: Its antigen is undetermined.

Sequenced sample: CD4+ T cells sorted from blood. This chain links TRBV10-3 with TRBJ2-3, with 10 bases lining up with TRBD2. The source of this sequence is a human donor in good health. The CDR3 loop is CAIKGLAFTDTQYF. CDR3 coding DNA: TGTGCCATCAAGGGACTAGCGTTCACAGATACGCAGTATTTT.